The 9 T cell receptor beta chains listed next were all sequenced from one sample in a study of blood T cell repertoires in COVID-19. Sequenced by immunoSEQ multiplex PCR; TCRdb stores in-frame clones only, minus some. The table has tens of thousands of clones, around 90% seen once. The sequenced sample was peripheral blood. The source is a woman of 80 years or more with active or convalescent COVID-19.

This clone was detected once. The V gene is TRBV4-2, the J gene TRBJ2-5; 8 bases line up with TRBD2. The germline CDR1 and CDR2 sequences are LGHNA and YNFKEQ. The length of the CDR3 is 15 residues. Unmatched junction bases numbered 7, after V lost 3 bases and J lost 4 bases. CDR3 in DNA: TGTGCCAGCAGCCACCCCAGCGGGAGTGGAGAGACCCAGTACTTC. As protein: CASSHPSGSGETQYF.

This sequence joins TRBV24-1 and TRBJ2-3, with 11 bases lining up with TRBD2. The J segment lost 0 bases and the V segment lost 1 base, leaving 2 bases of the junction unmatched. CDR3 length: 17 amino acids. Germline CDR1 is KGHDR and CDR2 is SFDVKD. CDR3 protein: CATSDFTSGRSTDTQYF. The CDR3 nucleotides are TGTGCCACCAGTGATTTCACTAGCGGGAGAAGCACAGATACGCAGTATTTT.

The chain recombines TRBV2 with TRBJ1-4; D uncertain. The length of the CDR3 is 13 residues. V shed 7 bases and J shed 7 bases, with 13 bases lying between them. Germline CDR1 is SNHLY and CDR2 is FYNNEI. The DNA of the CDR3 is TGTGCCAGCAACCGAGCAGGTATTGAAAAACTGTTTTTT. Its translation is CASNRAGIEKLFF. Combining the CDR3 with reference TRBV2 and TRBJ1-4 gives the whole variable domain EPEVTQTPSHQVTQMGQEVILRCVPISNHLYFYWYRQILGQKVEFLVSFYNNEISEKSEIFDDQFSVERPDGSNFTLKIRSTKLEDSAMYFCASNRAGIEKLFFGSGTQLSVL.

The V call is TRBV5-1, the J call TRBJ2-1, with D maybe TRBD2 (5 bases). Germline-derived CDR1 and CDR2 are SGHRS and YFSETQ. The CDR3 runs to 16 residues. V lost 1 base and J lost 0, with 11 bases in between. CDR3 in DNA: TGCGCCAGCAGCTTGTATCAGCGGAGCTCCTACAATGAGCAGTTCTTC. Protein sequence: CASSLYQRSSYNEQFF.

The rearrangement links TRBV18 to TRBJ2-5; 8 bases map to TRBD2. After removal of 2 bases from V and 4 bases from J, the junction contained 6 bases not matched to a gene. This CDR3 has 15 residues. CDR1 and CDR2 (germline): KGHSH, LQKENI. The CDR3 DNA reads TGTGCCAGCTCACCAACAATCGCGGGAGGAGAGACCCAGTACTTC. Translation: CASSPTIAGGETQYF.

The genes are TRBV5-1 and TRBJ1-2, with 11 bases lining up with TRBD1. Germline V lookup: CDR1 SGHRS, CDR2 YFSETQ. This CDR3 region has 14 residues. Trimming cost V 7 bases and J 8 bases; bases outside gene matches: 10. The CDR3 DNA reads TGCGCCAGCGGACGGACAGGGGGCGCGGAAGGCTACACCTTC. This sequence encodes CASGRTGGAEGYTF.

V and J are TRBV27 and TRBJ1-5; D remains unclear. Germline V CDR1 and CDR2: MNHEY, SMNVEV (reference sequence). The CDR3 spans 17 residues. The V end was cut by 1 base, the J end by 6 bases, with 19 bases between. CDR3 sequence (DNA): TGTGCCAGCAGTTTATTGGGAGGGTCTACCCGCAGTCAGCCCCAGCATTTT. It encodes CASSLLGGSTRSQPQHF.

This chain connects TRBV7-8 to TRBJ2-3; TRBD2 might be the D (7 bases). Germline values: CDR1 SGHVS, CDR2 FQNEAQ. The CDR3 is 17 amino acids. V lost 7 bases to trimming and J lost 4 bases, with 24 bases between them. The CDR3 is CASITGGGGGRADTQYF. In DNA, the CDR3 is TGTGCCAGCATAACCGGCGGGGGCGGCGGTCGGGCAGATACGCAGTATTTT.

The CDR3 sequence: CSVGGGAEAFF. In nucleotides, the CDR3 is TGCAGCGTGGGCGGGGGAGCTGAAGCTTTCTTT. The chain combines TRBV29-1 with TRBJ1-1, with a tentative D call TRBD1 (5 bases). V was cut by 6 bases and J by 6 bases, with 11 bases left in between. The CDR3 sequence is 11 residues long. CDR1 is SQVTM, CDR2 ANQGSEA, per germline. The variable domain in full, completed from reference TRBV29-1 and TRBJ1-1, reads SAVISQKPSRDICQRGTSLTIQCQVDSQVTMMFWYRQQPGQSLTLIATANQGSEATYESGFVIDKFPISRPNLTFSTLTVSNMSPEDSSIYLCSVGGGAEAFFGQGTRLTVV.